Following are 5 T cell receptor beta chains from one sample sequenced in a study of blood T cell repertoires in COVID-19. Data came from immunoSEQ multiplex PCR; TCRdb stores just in-frame clones and leaves some out. The repertoire holds roughly 150,000 clones, with around 85% as singletons. The sample was peripheral blood. Receptors originate from a human donor in a cohort sampled during active COVID-19.

The chain joins TRBV28 to TRBJ1-5, with a possible D match to TRBD1 (6 bases). The CDR3 runs to 16 residues. Germline V CDR1 and CDR2: MDHEN, SYDVKM. V was trimmed by 6 bases and J by 2 bases, leaving 17 bases between them. The DNA of the CDR3 is TGTGCCAGCAGACCTCTTTACAGGGATCGCAATCAGCCCCAGCATTTT. Protein product: CASRPLYRDRNQPQHF.

V usage is TRBV9 and J usage is TRBJ2-7; 9 bases fit TRBD1. Trimming removed 4 bases from V and 5 bases from J; junction bases left unmatched: 7. CDR1 and CDR2 from the germline V gene are SGDLS and YYNGEE. The CDR3 totals 14 residues. CDR3 amino acids: CASSSRDRVHEQYF. DNA of the CDR3: TGTGCCAGCAGCTCCCGGGACAGGGTCCACGAGCAGTACTTC.

V gene TRBV7-9 combines with J gene TRBJ1-4; 9 bases agree with TRBD1. J gave up 0 bases and V 4 bases, and 0 bases lay outside the gene matches. This CDR3 spans 15 amino acids. CDR1 is SEHNR, CDR2 FQNEAQ, per germline (reference sequence). Written as DNA, the CDR3 is TGTGCCAGCAGCTGGACAGGGGCAACTAATGAAAAACTGTTTTTT. This translates into CASSWTGATNEKLFF.

This clone was detected only once. This chain uses TRBV4-3 with TRBJ2-7; 10 bases agree with TRBD2. CDR3 size: 15 residues. Germline-derived CDR1 and CDR2 are LGHNA and YSLEER. V lost 2 bases to trimming and J lost 2 bases; unmatched junction nucleotides: 3. Written as DNA, the CDR3 is TGCGCCAGCAGCCAACATCTAGCGGGGGCCTACGAGCAGTACTTC. The encoded protein is CASSQHLAGAYEQYF.

This chain joins TRBV7-9 and TRBJ2-7, with TRBD1 matching 12 bases. The length of the CDR3 is 19 residues. Germline trimming cut 3 bases from V and 4 bases from J; bases unmatched to any gene: 16. Germline V gene data show CDR1 as SEHNR and CDR2 as FQNEAQ (reference sequence). CDR3 in amino acids: CASSLGQGANLADFYEQYF. For the CDR3, the DNA is TGTGCCAGCAGCTTGGGACAGGGGGCGAATTTAGCTGATTTTTACGAGCAGTACTTC.